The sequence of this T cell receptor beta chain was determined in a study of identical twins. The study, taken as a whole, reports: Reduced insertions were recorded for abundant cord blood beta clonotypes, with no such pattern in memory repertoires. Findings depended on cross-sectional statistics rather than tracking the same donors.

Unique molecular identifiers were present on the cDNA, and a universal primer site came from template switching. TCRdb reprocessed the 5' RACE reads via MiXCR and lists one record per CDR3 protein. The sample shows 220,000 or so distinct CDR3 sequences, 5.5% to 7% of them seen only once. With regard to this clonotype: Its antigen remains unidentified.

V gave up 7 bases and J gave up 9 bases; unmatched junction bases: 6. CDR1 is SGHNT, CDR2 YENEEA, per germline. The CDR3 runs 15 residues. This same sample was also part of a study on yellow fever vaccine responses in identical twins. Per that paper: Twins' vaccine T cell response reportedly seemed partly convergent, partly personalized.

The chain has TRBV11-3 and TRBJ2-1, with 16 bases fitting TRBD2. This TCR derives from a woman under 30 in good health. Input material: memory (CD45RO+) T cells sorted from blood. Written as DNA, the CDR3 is TGTGCCAGCAAGACGGGGACTAGCGGGAGGGGTGAGCAGTTCTTC. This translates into CASKTGTSGRGEQFF.